This TCR beta chain was sequenced in a study of blood T cell repertoires in COVID-19. Study as a whole: Researchers got acute and convalescent COVID-19 samples from the United States, Italy and Spain. From T cells, B-cell-depleted T cells, or PBMCs came the material, which was cDNA or gDNA.

In the study's own analysis: Using reference gene primer amplification, nucleated cell counts were estimated. This table comes from immunoSEQ multiplex PCR, and its TCRdb copy is limited to in-frame clones, with some not included. That table gives V, J and clone size, and the DNA gave D and trimming. The profile shows fewer than 250,000 clones, about 85% of them singletons. J gave up 6 bases and V 1 base, and 3 bases lay outside the gene matches. This CDR3 comprises 15 residues. Per germline, CDR1 SGHVS and CDR2 FNYEAQ. This clonotype originated in a young man with acute or convalescent COVID-19. V usage is TRBV7-6 and J usage is TRBJ2-3; TRBD2 matches at 11 bases. Sequencing was done on a sample of peripheral blood. The CDR3 sequence is CASSLGLAGLDTQYF. The DNA of the CDR3 is TGTGCCAGCAGCTTAGGACTAGCGGGACTGGATACGCAGTATTTT.